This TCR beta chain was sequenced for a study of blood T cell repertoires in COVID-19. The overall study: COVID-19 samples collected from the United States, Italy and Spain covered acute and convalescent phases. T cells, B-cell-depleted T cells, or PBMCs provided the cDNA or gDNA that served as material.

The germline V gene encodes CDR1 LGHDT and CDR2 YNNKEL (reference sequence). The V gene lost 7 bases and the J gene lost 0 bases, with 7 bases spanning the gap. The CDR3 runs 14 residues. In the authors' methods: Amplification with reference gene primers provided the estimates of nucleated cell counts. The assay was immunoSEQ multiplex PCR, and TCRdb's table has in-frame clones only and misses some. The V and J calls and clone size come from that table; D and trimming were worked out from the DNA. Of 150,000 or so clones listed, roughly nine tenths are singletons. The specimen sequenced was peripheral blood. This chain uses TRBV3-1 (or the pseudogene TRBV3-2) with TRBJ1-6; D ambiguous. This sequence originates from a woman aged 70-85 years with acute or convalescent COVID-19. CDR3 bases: TGTGCCAGCAAACAGAGCTCCTATAATTCACCCCTCCACTTT. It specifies CASKQSSYNSPLHF.